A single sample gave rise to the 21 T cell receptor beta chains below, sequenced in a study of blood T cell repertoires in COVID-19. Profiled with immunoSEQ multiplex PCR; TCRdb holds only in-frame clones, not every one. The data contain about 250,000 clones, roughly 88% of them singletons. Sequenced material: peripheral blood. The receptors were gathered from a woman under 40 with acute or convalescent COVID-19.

The DNA of the CDR3 is TGTGCTAGTGGGGGGGGACTGAGTCAAGTCACCGGGGAGCTGTTTTTT. Protein sequence: CASGGGLSQVTGELFF. The chain couples TRBV12-5 to TRBJ2-2, with D possibly TRBD2 on 6 matching bases. In germline, CDR1 is LGHNT, CDR2 FRNRAP. Trimming cost V 6 bases and J 4 bases, with 18 bases left between them. The CDR3 has 16 residues.

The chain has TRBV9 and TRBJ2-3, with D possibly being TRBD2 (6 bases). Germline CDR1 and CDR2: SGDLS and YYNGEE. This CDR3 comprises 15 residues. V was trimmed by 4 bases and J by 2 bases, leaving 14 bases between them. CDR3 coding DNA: TGTGCCAGCAGCCTACTAGGGAGGTTCACAGATACGCAGTATTTT. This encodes CASSLLGRFTDTQYF.

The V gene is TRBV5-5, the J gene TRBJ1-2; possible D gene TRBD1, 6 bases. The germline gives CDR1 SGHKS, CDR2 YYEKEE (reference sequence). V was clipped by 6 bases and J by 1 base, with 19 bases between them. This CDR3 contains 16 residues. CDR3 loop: CASTPRGGHLNYGYTF. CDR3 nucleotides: TGTGCCAGCACCCCGCGAGGGGGACATCTTAACTATGGCTACACCTTC. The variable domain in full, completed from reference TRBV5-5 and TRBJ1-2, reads DAGVTQSPTHLIKTRGQQVTLRCSPISGHKSVSWYQQVLGQGPQFIFQYYEKEERGRGNFPDRFSARQFPNYSSELNVNALLLGDSALYLCASTPRGGHLNYGYTFGSGTRLTVV.

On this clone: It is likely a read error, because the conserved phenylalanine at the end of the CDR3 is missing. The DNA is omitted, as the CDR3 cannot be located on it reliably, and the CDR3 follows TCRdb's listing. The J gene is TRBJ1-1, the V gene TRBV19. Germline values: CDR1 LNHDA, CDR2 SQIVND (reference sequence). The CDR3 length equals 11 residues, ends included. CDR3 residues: CASSVRSPLVG.

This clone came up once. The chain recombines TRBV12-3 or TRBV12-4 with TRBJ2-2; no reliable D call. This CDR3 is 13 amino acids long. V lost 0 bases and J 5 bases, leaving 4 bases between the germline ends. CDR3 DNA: TGTGCCAGCAGTTTAGCCCGGACCGGGGAGCTGTTTTTT. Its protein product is CASSLARTGELFF.

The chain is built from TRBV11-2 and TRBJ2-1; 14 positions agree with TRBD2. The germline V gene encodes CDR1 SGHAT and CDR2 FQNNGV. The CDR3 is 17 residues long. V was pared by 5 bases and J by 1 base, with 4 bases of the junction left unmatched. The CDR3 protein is CASSAGLAGGSYNEQFF. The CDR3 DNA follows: TGTGCCAGCAGCGCTGGACTAGCGGGAGGATCCTACAATGAGCAGTTCTTC.

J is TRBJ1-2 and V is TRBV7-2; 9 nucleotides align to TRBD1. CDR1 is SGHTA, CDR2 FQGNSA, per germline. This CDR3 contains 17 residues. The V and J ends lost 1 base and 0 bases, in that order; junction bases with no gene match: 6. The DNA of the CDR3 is TGTGCCAGCAGCTTAGTCGGGGGACAGGGAACTAACTATGGCTACACCTTC. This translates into CASSLVGGQGTNYGYTF.

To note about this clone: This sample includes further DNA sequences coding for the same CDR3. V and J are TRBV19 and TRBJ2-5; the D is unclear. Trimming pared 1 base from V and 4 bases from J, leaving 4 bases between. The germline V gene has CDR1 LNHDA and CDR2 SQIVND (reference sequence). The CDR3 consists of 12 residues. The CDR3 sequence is CASSIGAETQYF. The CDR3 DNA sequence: TGTGCCAGTAGTATAGGGGCAGAGACCCAGTACTTC. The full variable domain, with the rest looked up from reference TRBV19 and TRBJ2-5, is DGGITQSPKYLFRKEGQNVTLSCEQNLNHDAMYWYRQDPGQGLRLIYYSQIVNDFQKGDIAEGYSVSREKKESFPLTVTSAQKNPTAFYLCASSIGAETQYFGPGTRLLVL.

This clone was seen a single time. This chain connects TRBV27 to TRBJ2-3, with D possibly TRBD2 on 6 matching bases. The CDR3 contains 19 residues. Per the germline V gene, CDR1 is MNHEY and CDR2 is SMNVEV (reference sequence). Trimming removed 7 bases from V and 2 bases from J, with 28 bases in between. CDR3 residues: CASKPSPWGVAGFTDTQYF. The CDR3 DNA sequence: TGTGCCAGCAAACCTTCGCCCTGGGGGGTCGCGGGATTCACAGATACGCAGTATTTT.

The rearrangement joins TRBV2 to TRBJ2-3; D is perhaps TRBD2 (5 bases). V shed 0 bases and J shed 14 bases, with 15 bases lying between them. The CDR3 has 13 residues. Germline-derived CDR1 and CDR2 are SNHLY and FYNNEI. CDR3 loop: CASSEAGPLAGYF. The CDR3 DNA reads TGTGCCAGCAGTGAAGCAGGACCCTTGGCGGGGTATTTT.

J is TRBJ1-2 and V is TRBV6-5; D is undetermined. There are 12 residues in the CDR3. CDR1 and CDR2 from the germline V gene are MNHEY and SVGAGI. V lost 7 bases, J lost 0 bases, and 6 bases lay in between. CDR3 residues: CASKTANYGYTF. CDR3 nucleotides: TGTGCCAGCAAAACAGCTAACTATGGCTACACCTTC.

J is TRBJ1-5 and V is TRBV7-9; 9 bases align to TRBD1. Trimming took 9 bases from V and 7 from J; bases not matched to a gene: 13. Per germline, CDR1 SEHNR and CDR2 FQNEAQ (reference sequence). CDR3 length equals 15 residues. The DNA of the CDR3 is TGTGCCAGTACCAAGGGGGGGACAGGGTTACAGCCCCAGCATTTT. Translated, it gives CASTKGGTGLQPQHF.

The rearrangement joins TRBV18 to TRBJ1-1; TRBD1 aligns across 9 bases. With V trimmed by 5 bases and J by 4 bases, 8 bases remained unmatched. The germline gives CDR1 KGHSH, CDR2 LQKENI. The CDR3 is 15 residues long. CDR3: CASSLETGGGTEAFF. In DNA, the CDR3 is TGTGCCAGCTCATTGGAGACAGGGGGAGGCACTGAAGCTTTCTTT.

The CDR3 loop is CASSYDGLGELFF. DNA of the CDR3: TGTGCCAGCAGTTACGATGGCCTCGGGGAGCTGTTTTTT. The rearrangement links TRBV6-5 to TRBJ2-2; D not certain. The CDR3 sequence is 13 residues long. Germline CDR1 is MNHEY and CDR2 is SVGAGI. V lost 2 bases and J 7 bases, leaving 8 bases between the germline ends.

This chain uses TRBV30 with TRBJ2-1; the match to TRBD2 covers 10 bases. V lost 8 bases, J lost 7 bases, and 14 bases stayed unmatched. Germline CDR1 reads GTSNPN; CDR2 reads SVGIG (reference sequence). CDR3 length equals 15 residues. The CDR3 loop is CAQGASGRSGNEQFF. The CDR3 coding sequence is TGTGCCCAGGGGGCTAGCGGGAGAAGTGGGAATGAGCAGTTCTTC.

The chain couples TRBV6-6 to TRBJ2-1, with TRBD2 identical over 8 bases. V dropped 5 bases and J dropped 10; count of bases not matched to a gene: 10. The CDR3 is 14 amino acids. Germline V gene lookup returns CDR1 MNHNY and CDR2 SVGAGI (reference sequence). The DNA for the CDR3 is TGTGCCAGCAGTACCGTGGTTAGCGGGAAAGAGCAGTTCTTC. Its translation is CASSTVVSGKEQFF.

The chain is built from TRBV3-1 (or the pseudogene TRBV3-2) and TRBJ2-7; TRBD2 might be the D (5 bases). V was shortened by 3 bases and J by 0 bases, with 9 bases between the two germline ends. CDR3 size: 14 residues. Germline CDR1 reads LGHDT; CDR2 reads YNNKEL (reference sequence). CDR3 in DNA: TGTGCCAGCAGCCATAGTGGGAGCTCCTACGAGCAGTACTTC. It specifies CASSHSGSSYEQYF.

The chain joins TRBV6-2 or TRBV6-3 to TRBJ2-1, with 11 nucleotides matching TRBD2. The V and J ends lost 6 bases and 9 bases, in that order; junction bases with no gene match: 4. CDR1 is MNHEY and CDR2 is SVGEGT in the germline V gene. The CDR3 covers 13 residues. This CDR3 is CASSIAGGREQFF. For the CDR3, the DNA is TGTGCCAGCAGCATAGCGGGAGGGCGTGAGCAGTTCTTC.

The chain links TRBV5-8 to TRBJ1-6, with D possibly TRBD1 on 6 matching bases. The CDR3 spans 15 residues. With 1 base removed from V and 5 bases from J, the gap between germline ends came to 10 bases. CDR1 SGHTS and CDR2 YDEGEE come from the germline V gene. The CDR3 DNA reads TGTGCCAGCAGCTTGCGGACAGTCGATAATTCACCCCTCCACTTT. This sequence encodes CASSLRTVDNSPLHF.

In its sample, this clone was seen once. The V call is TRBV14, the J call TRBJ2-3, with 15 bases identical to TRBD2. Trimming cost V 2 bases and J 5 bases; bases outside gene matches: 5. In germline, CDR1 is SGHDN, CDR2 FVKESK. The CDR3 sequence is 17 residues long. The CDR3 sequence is CASSQIGGLAGGDTQYF. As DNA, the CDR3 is TGTGCCAGCAGCCAAATTGGGGGACTAGCGGGAGGAGATACGCAGTATTTT.

In nucleotides, the CDR3 is TGCGCCAGCAGCTTTCAAGGTTCTAGCGGAGGGGGTTACGAGCAGTACTTC. This gives the protein CASSFQGSSGGGYEQYF. J is TRBJ2-7 and V is TRBV5-1; weak D call: TRBD2 (7 bases). The CDR3 has 17 residues. Germline CDR1 is SGHRS and CDR2 is YFSETQ. With 2 bases removed from V and 4 bases from J, the gap between germline ends came to 22 bases.